These 14 T cell receptor beta chains came from one sample sequenced in a study of beta chain features in type 1 diabetes. The antigens for these receptors are not known. Points from the study as a whole: Shortening of TCRB CDR3s, moderate but significant, appeared in all four CD4+ subsets of Type 1 diabetes patients.

The whole isolated RNA underwent reverse transcription, so sequencing captured expressed TCRB transcripts. Clones were sequenced by immunoSEQ multiplex PCR, and TCRdb holds only the in-frame ones, with some missing. The table records 680,000 or so clones, roughly 13% of them present only once. Sequenced: naive CD4+ T cells from blood. The receptors originated from a man between 18 and 35 years old with type 1 diabetes.

This clone was recorded a few times. This sequence joins TRBV30 and TRBJ1-3; no clear D gene. CDR1 and CDR2 from the germline V gene are GTSNPN and SVGIG (reference sequence). The CDR3 has 13 residues. V gave up 1 base and J gave up 4 bases, with 8 bases separating them. Here the CDR3 reads CAWSGHPGNTIYF. The CDR3 bases are TGTGCCTGGAGTGGACACCCGGGAAACACCATATATTTT.

This clone was counted between two and nine times. Different DNA sequences within this sample yield the same CDR3. V is TRBV11-2 and J is TRBJ2-7; either TRBD1 or TRBD2 may fit D (5 bases each). V lost 1 base to trimming and J lost 0 bases, with 10 bases between them. The CDR3 totals 15 residues. The germline gives CDR1 SGHAT, CDR2 FQNNGV. For the CDR3, the DNA is TGTGCCAGCAGCTTAGTACGGGGCTTCTCCTACGAGCAGTACTTC. The encoded protein is CASSLVRGFSYEQYF.

This clone showed up just a few times. The chain carries TRBV5-6 and TRBJ1-3; D remains ambiguous. This CDR3 has 16 amino acids. Germline CDR1 SGHDT, CDR2 YYEEEE. Trimming stripped 4 bases from V and 1 base from J, with 15 bases between. DNA for the CDR3: TGTGCCAGCAGCCCAACCTGGGGAGGGTCTGGAAACACCATATATTTT. This sequence encodes CASSPTWGGSGNTIYF.

This clone was found a few times. This chain links TRBV14 with TRBJ2-2; either TRBD1 or TRBD2 may fit D (6 bases each). With 4 bases removed from V and 9 bases from J, the gap between germline ends came to 9 bases. The length of the CDR3 is 12 residues. The germline V gene encodes CDR1 SGHDN and CDR2 FVKESK. In DNA, the CDR3 is TGTGCCAGCAGCCCGGGGGCAAGGGAGCTGTTTTTT. Protein: CASSPGARELFF.

To note about this clone: Different DNA sequences within this sample yield the same CDR3. The rearrangement uses TRBV30 and TRBJ1-4; D may be TRBD1 (5 bases). The CDR3 extends over 13 amino acids. The ends were cut back, 0 bases at V and 8 bases at J, with 10 bases in the middle. Germline loops: CDR1 GTSNPN, CDR2 SVGIG (reference sequence). CDR3 protein: CAWSVQGWEKLFF. The CDR3 nucleotides are TGTGCCTGGAGTGTCCAGGGTTGGGAAAAACTGTTTTTT. Variable domain in full (rest from reference TRBV30 and TRBJ1-4): SQTIHQWPATLVQPVGSPLSLECTVEGTSNPNLYWYRQAAGRGLQLLFYSVGIGQISSEVPQNLSASRPQDRQFILSSKKLLLSDSGFYLCAWSVQGWEKLFFGSGTQLSVL.

This clone came up a few times. The chain carries TRBV4-1 and TRBJ1-6; D is uncertain. Trimming took off 0 bases at V and 4 bases at J, with 7 bases between the two ends. The germline V gene encodes CDR1 MGHRA and CDR2 YSYEKL. The CDR3 is made up of 15 amino acids. The CDR3 loop is CASSQDLRYNSPLHF. For the CDR3, the DNA is TGCGCCAGCAGCCAAGATCTTAGGTATAATTCACCCCTCCACTTT.

V is TRBV15 and J is TRBJ2-2, with D possibly being TRBD2 (6 bases). There are 17 residues in the CDR3. V lost 0 bases, J lost 5 bases, and 16 bases lay in between. CDR1 and CDR2 from the germline V gene are LNHNV and YYDKDF (reference sequence). The DNA of the CDR3 is TGTGCCACCAGCAGAGACCGGGAGAAGGGAGTAACCGGGGAGCTGTTTTTT. Translation gives CATSRDREKGVTGELFF.

There are a few counts of this clone. Other DNA sequences in this sample translate to the same CDR3. The V and J genes are TRBV9 and TRBJ1-2; 8 nucleotides agree with TRBD1. In germline, CDR1 is SGDLS, CDR2 YYNGEE. V lost 0 bases, J lost 4 bases, and 2 bases stayed unmatched. The CDR3 consists of 14 residues. The CDR3 loop is CASSVGQGSYGYTF. DNA of the CDR3: TGTGCCAGCAGCGTAGGACAGGGGAGCTATGGCTACACCTTC.

Only one count was recorded for this clone. CDR3 bases: TGTGCCAGCAGTGAAGCGGTGACAGGGGGCTCGGGGACCCAGTACTTC. This codes for CASSEAVTGGSGTQYF. The rearrangement uses TRBV6-1 and TRBJ2-5; 10 positions agree with TRBD1. This CDR3 has 16 residues. Germline V gene lookup returns CDR1 MNHNS and CDR2 SASEGT. The junction had 8 bases not matched to a gene; V was cut back by 0 bases and J by 7 bases.

The CDR3 DNA reads as TGTGCCAGCAGCCCCGGACAGGCTCCTGGGGCCAACGTCCTGACTTTC. Residues: CASSPGQAPGANVLTF. This chain connects TRBV11-3 to TRBJ2-6; 7 positions agree with TRBD1. J lost 2 bases, V lost 5 bases, and 6 bases had no gene match. The CDR3 runs 16 residues. Germline CDR1 reads SGHNT; CDR2 reads YENEEA.

The V call is TRBV2, the J call TRBJ2-5; 8 bases line up with TRBD1. V lost 7 bases to trimming and J lost 1 base; unmatched junction nucleotides: 5. The CDR3 extends over 14 amino acids. From germline, CDR1 is SNHLY and CDR2 FYNNEI. CDR3 residues: CASTGQGAQETQYF. The CDR3 DNA sequence: TGTGCCAGCACGGGGCAGGGGGCCCAAGAGACCCAGTACTTC.

The chain is built from TRBV7-9 and TRBJ2-3; 8 nucleotides match TRBD2. This CDR3 comprises 13 residues. J lost 4 bases, V lost 7 bases, and 4 bases had no gene match. Germline values: CDR1 SEHNR, CDR2 FQNEAQ (reference sequence). CDR3 in DNA: TGTGCCAGCACCGGGAGGGATGCAGATACGCAGTATTTT. Translated, it gives CASTGRDADTQYF.

In this sample, this clone turned up a few times. The same CDR3 arises from other DNA sequences in this sample as well. The chain carries TRBV7-2 and TRBJ1-2; D gene uncertain. The V and J ends lost 3 bases and 2 bases respectively, with 4 bases between them. The CDR3 has 12 residues. The germline V gene has CDR1 SGHTA and CDR2 FQGNSA. The CDR3 is CASSFRNYGYTF. CDR3 DNA sequence: TGTGCCAGCAGCTTTCGGAACTATGGCTACACCTTC.

This clone appeared a few times. The CDR3 spells CASSYPGHPHTDTQYF. In DNA, the CDR3 is TGTGCCAGCAGCTACCCGGGGCACCCTCACACAGATACGCAGTATTTT. The chain combines TRBV5-4 with TRBJ2-3; the D gene could be TRBD1 or TRBD2 (5 bases each). The CDR3 covers 16 residues. Germline CDR1 is SGHNT and CDR2 is YYREEE (reference sequence). The V end was cut by 3 bases, the J end by 2 bases, with 16 bases between.